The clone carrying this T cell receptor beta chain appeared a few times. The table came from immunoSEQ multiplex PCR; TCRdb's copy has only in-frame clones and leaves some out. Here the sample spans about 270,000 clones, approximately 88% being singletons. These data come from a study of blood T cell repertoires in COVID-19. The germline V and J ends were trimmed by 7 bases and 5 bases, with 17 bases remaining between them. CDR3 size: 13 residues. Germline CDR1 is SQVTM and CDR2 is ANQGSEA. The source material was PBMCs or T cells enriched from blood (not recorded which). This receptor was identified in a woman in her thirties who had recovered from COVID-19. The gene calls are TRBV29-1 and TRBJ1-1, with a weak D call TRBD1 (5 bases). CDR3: CSGDSPGDTEAFF. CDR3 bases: TGCAGCGGGGACTCTCCGGGGGATACTGAAGCTTTCTTT.